Included here is one T cell receptor (beta chain) sequence, with context. The source of the sample is a study of blood T cell repertoires in COVID-19. Between the trimmed V and J ends, which lost 4 bases and 7 bases, there was a span of 17 bases. Germline V gene sequence: CDR1 MNHEY, CDR2 SVGAGI. CDR3 length: 16 residues. Assay used: immunoSEQ multiplex PCR; TCRdb lists only in-frame clones, some missing. This table has 40,000 to 55,000 clones, approximately 82% appearing once. The sequenced sample was peripheral blood. The chain has TRBV6-5 and TRBJ1-6; no reliable D call. This receptor was obtained from a woman between 65 and 79 years old with acute or convalescent COVID-19. The DNA of the CDR3 is TGTGCCAGCAGTTCGGACTCCGACCCGTCGAATTCACCCCTCCACTTT. It translates to CASSSDSDPSNSPLHF.